These T cell receptor beta chains were read from a single sample in a study of blood T cell repertoires in COVID-19. Profiling relied on immunoSEQ multiplex PCR, and the TCRdb table lists in-frame clones only, not all of them. The sample lists more than 300,000 clones; 86% were seen once. Sequencing was performed on peripheral blood. These receptors all stem from a woman aged 50 to 60 with acute or convalescent COVID-19. Each CDR3 is given with its conserved first and last residue. The D gene is left open where the match is weak. Clone sizes are given selectively: once, few, many, or a class where the clone is expanded.

j_gene | abundance | v_gene | d_gene | CDR3aa | CDR3nt
TRBJ2-5 | - | TRBV9 | - | CASSPVGALGETQYF | TGTGCCAGCAGCCCGGTCGGCGCCCTCGGGGAGACCCAGTACTTC
TRBJ2-7 | - | TRBV27 | - | CASSSVIASYEQYF | TGTGCCAGCAGTTCGGTCATAGCGTCCTACGAGCAGTACTTC
TRBJ2-1 | - | TRBV28 | - | CASRSDIYNEQFF | TGTGCCAGCAGATCAGACATCTACAATGAGCAGTTCTTC
TRBJ1-6 | - | TRBV27 | - | CASSSPRDQRGNSPLHF | TGTGCCAGCAGTTCGCCCAGGGACCAAAGGGGGAATTCACCCCTCCACTTT
TRBJ1-1 | - | TRBV7-9 | - | CASSSGRDTEAFF | TGTGCCAGCAGCTCCGGTCGAGACACTGAAGCTTTCTTT
TRBJ2-3 | - | TRBV6-5 | TRBD2 | CASSSGLAGSDTQYF | TGTGCCAGCAGTTCGGGACTAGCGGGCTCAGATACGCAGTATTTT
TRBJ2-1 | - | TRBV5-1 | - | CASRPLARPYNEQFF | TGCGCCAGCCGACCCCTAGCGCGGCCCTACAATGAGCAGTTCTTC
TRBJ2-2 | - | TRBV4-3 | - | CASSQEGLRAGELFF | TGCGCCAGCAGCCAAGAGGGACTGCGGGCCGGGGAGCTGTTTTTT
TRBJ1-4 | - | TRBV29-1 | TRBD1 | CSGLQGATEKLFF | TGCAGCGGCCTACAGGGGGCTACTGAAAAACTGTTTTTT
TRBJ2-3 | - | TRBV24-1 | TRBD1 | CATRETGATDTQYF | TGTGCCACCAGGGAGACAGGGGCCACAGATACGCAGTATTTT
TRBJ1-1 | - | TRBV12-5 | - | CASGLYSGTEAFF | TGTGCTAGTGGTTTGTACAGTGGCACTGAAGCTTTCTTT
TRBJ2-1 | - | TRBV6-2/TRBV6-3 | - | CASSYAGSSYNEQFF | TGTGCCAGCAGTTACGCGGGTAGCTCCTACAATGAGCAGTTCTTC
TRBJ2-4 | once | TRBV7-9 | TRBD1 | CASNDRELKNIQYF | TGTGCCAGCAATGACAGGGAATTGAAAAACATTCAGTACTTC
TRBJ2-5 | - | TRBV7-3 | - | CASSLNRETQYF | TGTGCCAGCAGCTTAAACCGGGAGACCCAGTACTTC
TRBJ1-5 | - | TRBV28 | - | CASSPRGRANQPQHF | TGTGCCAGCAGCCCCCGGGGAAGGGCCAATCAGCCCCAGCATTTT
TRBJ2-1 | - | TRBV2 | TRBD1 | CASKDRGPALSYNEQFF | TGTGCCAGCAAAGACAGGGGACCCGCCCTGTCCTACAATGAGCAGTTCTTC
TRBJ1-3 | - | TRBV24-1 | - | CATSDWGEHPGNTIYF | TGTGCCACCAGTGATTGGGGGGAACACCCTGGAAACACCATATATTTT
TRBJ1-2 | - | TRBV7-9 | - | CASRDSGFPYGYTF | TGTGCCAGCAGGGACTCCGGGTTCCCCTATGGCTACACCTTC
TRBJ2-4 | once | TRBV19 | TRBD1 | CASSRQGNIQYF | TGTGCCAGTAGTAGACAGGGAAACATTCAGTACTTC
TRBJ1-4 | - | TRBV28 | TRBD1 | CASSWGTGVNEKLFF | TGTGCCAGCAGTTGGGGGACAGGGGTTAATGAAAAACTGTTTTTT
TRBJ1-5 | - | TRBV19 | - | CASSIDTDSYQPQHF | TGTGCCAGTAGTATAGATACTGACAGCTATCAGCCCCAGCATTTT
TRBJ2-7 | - | TRBV7-8 | - | CASSLLSGTYEQYF | TGTGCCAGCAGCTTACTTAGCGGTACATACGAGCAGTACTTC
TRBJ1-1 | - | TRBV12-3/TRBV12-4 | - | CASSHDTHTEAFF | TGTGCCAGCAGTCACGACACTCACACTGAAGCTTTCTTT
TRBJ1-5 | - | TRBV9 | - | CASSVGWGLDNQPQHF | TGTGCCAGCAGCGTAGGGTGGGGCCTGGACAATCAGCCCCAGCATTTT
TRBJ2-7 | once | TRBV7-9 | TRBD2 | CASSREGPSYEQYF | TGTGCCAGCAGTAGGGAGGGACCCAGCTACGAGCAGTACTTC
TRBJ1-5 | few | TRBV30 | - | CAWCHRISPSILVEPQHF | -
TRBJ1-1 | - | TRBV5-1 | - | CASSAYRSLNTEAFF | TGCGCCAGCAGCGCCTACAGATCTCTGAACACTGAAGCTTTCTTT
TRBJ1-4 | - | TRBV28 | - | CASSLAGNNEKLFF | TGTGCCAGCAGTTTAGCAGGGAATAATGAAAAACTGTTTTTT
TRBJ2-3 | - | TRBV24-1 | - | CATGEGSAADTQYF | TGTGCCACCGGGGAAGGGAGTGCCGCAGATACGCAGTATTTT
TRBJ2-7 | - | TRBV29-1 | TRBD1 | CSGSQGARYEQYF | TGCAGCGGATCACAGGGGGCGCGGTACGAGCAGTACTTC
TRBJ2-7 | - | TRBV24-1 | - | CATKSVVEQYF | TGTGCCACCAAATCGGTAGTCGAGCAGTACTTC
TRBJ2-7 | - | TRBV27 | - | CASSGTWWASSAYEQYF | TGTGCCAGCAGCGGCACCTGGTGGGCGTCTTCCGCCTACGAGCAGTACTTC
TRBJ2-2 | - | TRBV2 | TRBD2 | CASSAGLAGGSTGELFF | TGTGCCAGCAGTGCGGGGCTAGCGGGAGGTTCCACCGGGGAGCTGTTTTTT